What follows are 21 T cell receptor beta chains derived from one specimen sequenced in a study of glioma-infiltrating T cells. TCR alpha and beta CDR3 regions were amplified from RNA using iRepertoire nested multiplex PCR. TCRdb recomputed calls from the multiplex PCR reads with MiXCR, one row per CDR3 protein. Counted here are about 140,000 distinct CDR3 sequences, roughly 43% occurring once; the ten biggest clones make up more than 15%. Sequencing used glioma tissue, nonneoplastic brain tissue, or PBMCs (not recorded which). Receptor source: a human donor with low-grade glioma or glioblastoma, undergoing nonglioma brain surgery, or in good health (not recorded which).

This clonotype was seen many times. The chain recombines TRBV27 with TRBJ1-6, with 8 bases that match TRBD1. Trimming cost V 5 bases and J 7 bases; bases outside gene matches: 10. Germline V gives CDR1 MNHEY, CDR2 SMNVEV (reference sequence). The CDR3 is 16 amino acids. As DNA, the CDR3 is TGTGCCAGCAGTGACCCAGGACAGGGAGGCAATTCACCCCTCCACTTT. Residues: CASSDPGQGGNSPLHF.

The rearrangement links TRBV7-2 to TRBJ1-1, with D possibly matching TRBD1 (5 bases). Germline V gene lookup returns CDR1 SGHTA and CDR2 FQGNSA. Trimming removed 5 bases at V and 4 bases at J, with 17 bases between. The CDR3 has 15 amino acids. CDR3 amino acids: CASSHFDGTGTEAFF. The CDR3 DNA follows: TGTGCCAGCAGCCATTTCGATGGCACAGGCACTGAAGCTTTCTTT.

The sample holds a few counts of this clonotype. The rearrangement uses TRBV6-1 and TRBJ2-7; D may be TRBD1 (7 bases). The CDR3 consists of 13 residues. Germline-derived CDR1 and CDR2 are MNHNS and SASEGT. CDR3 loop: CALAAGQPYEQYF. The DNA for the CDR3 is TGTGCTCTCGCCGCGGGACAGCCCTACGAGCAGTACTTC.

This clonotype was seen only once. This chain joins TRBV24-1 and TRBJ2-3; 11 nucleotides agree with TRBD2. V lost 2 bases, J lost 6 bases, and 3 bases stayed unmatched. Germline V gene data show CDR1 as KGHDR and CDR2 as SFDVKD. This CDR3 is built from 15 residues. CDR3 DNA sequence: TGTGCCACCAGTGATTGGACTAGCGGGTTGGATACGCAGTATTTT. Translation: CATSDWTSGLDTQYF.

This clonotype was counted many times. The rearrangement uses TRBV7-6 and TRBJ1-5; D is unclear. The germline V and J ends were trimmed by 1 base and 3 bases, with 4 bases remaining between them. Per germline, CDR1 SGHVS and CDR2 FNYEAQ. The CDR3 consists of 13 residues. The CDR3 bases are TGTGCCAGCAGCTTAGAGGACAATCAGCCCCAGCATTTT. It codes for CASSLEDNQPQHF.

The chain combines TRBV4-2 with TRBJ1-3; maybe TRBD1 (6 bases). Germline CDR1 is LGHNA and CDR2 is YNFKEQ. V shed 1 base and J shed 3 bases, with 16 bases lying between them. The CDR3 has 17 residues. CDR3 residues: CASSQALQGVDGNTIYF. CDR3 sequence (DNA): TGTGCCAGCAGCCAAGCCTTACAGGGAGTGGATGGAAACACCATATATTTT.

This clonotype appeared a few times. The V call is TRBV6-1, the J call TRBJ2-3; D unresolved. The ends were cut back, 6 bases at V and 4 bases at J, with 14 bases in the middle. The germline gives CDR1 MNHNS, CDR2 SASEGT. This CDR3 has 14 amino acids. CDR3 bases: TGTGCCAGCAGCCGAGCGACGTCCCCAGATACGCAGTATTTT. Translation gives CASSRATSPDTQYF.

This chain uses TRBV4-2 with TRBJ1-6; 7 bases line up with TRBD1. The CDR3 covers 16 residues. Germline trimming cut 0 bases from V and 7 bases from J; bases unmatched to any gene: 6. Germline V gene sequence: CDR1 LGHNA, CDR2 YNFKEQ. CDR3 residues: CASSQDRDSHNSPLHF. As DNA, the CDR3 is TGTGCCAGCAGCCAAGACCGGGACAGCCACAATTCACCCCTCCACTTT.

Concerning this clonotype: This may stem from a read error, because a much larger clone lies one nucleotide away. The chain is built from TRBV2 and TRBJ1-2; perhaps TRBD1 as D (5 bases). This CDR3 region has 12 residues. Per germline, CDR1 SNHLY and CDR2 FYNNEI. The CDR3 region is CTSGSQGYGYTF. The DNA for the CDR3 is TGTACCAGCGGTAGCCAGGGCTATGGCTACACCTTC.

This clonotype was seen many times. CDR3 protein: CASSHGQIGTEAFF. Here the CDR3 DNA reads TGTGCCAGCAGCCACGGACAGATCGGCACTGAAGCTTTCTTT. V gene TRBV6-1 combines with J gene TRBJ1-1; possibly TRBD1 for D (6 bases). The CDR3 is 14 amino acids. In germline, CDR1 is MNHNS, CDR2 SASEGT. The V and J ends lost 6 bases and 4 bases respectively, with 15 bases between them.

V and J are TRBV6-1 and TRBJ2-3; weak D call: TRBD2 (6 bases). Germline V gene sequence: CDR1 MNHNS, CDR2 SASEGT. V lost 6 bases to trimming and J lost 0 bases, with 19 bases between them. This CDR3 region has 17 residues. The CDR3 loop is CASRRRLSGSSTDTQYF. The CDR3 coding sequence is TGTGCCAGCAGACGTCGGCTTAGCGGATCTAGCACAGATACGCAGTATTTT.

The chain couples TRBV27 to TRBJ2-3, with 7 bases lining up with TRBD1. The CDR3 totals 15 residues. Germline CDR1 MNHEY, CDR2 SMNVEV (reference sequence). After removal of 3 bases from V and 2 bases from J, the junction contained 5 bases not matched to a gene. The CDR3 region is CASSLTGSLTDTQYF. The CDR3 nucleotides read TGTGCCAGCAGTTTGACAGGGTCCCTCACAGATACGCAGTATTTT.

DNA of the CDR3: TGTGCCAGTAGTCCTCAGAGATTTGATGGCTACACCTTC. This sequence encodes CASSPQRFDGYTF. This sequence joins TRBV19 and TRBJ1-2; D ambiguous. V lost 5 bases to trimming and J lost 6 bases, with 13 bases between them. Germline loops: CDR1 LNHDA, CDR2 SQIVND (reference sequence). The CDR3 is made up of 13 amino acids.

Here the CDR3 DNA reads TGTGCCAGCAGCTCACAGCCCTACAATGAGCAGTTCTTC. Translating gives CASSSQPYNEQFF. The chain is built from TRBV7-2 and TRBJ2-1, with D uncertain. The V gene's germline CDR1 is SGHTA and CDR2 FQGNSA. Trimming took off 4 bases at V and 2 bases at J, with 6 bases between the two ends. The CDR3 loop spans 13 amino acids.

Written as DNA, the CDR3 is TGTGCCAGCAGCTACATCCCCGAACTCACTCATACGCAGTATTTT. Translating gives CASSYIPELTHTQYF. The chain is built from TRBV5-5 and TRBJ2-3; D uncertain. V was cut by 3 bases and J by 7 bases, with 18 bases left in between. The CDR3 has 15 amino acids. Germline-derived CDR1 and CDR2 are SGHKS and YYEKEE (reference sequence).

The gene calls are TRBV7-3 and TRBJ2-5, with 7 positions matching TRBD2. Germline trimming cut 3 bases from V and 1 base from J; bases unmatched to any gene: 8. This CDR3 is built from 16 residues. The V gene's germline CDR1 is SGHTA and CDR2 FQGTGA. CDR3 sequence (DNA): TGTGCCAGCAGCTTGGGGGGGATGGGGAGCCAAGAGACCCAGTACTTC. This translates into CASSLGGMGSQETQYF.

This clonotype came up a few times. Germline is not matched at one junction end, which may reflect a read error. J is TRBJ2-3 and V is TRBV7-2; D gene uncertain. This CDR3 has 14 amino acids. Germline assignment: CDR1 SGHTA and CDR2 FQGNSA. DNA for the CDR3: TGCGCCAGCAGCCAGGAAGCATCCACAGATACGCAGTATTTT. Translated: CASSQEASTDTQYF.

This clonotype was seen once. The DNA of the CDR3 is TGCAGTGCTAGAGATGAAACAGGGAGGGGCAATCAGCCCCAGCATTTT. Translating gives CSARDETGRGNQPQHF. The chain uses TRBV20-1 and TRBJ1-5; a weak D match, TRBD1 (6 bases). The CDR3 has 16 amino acids. V was clipped by 0 bases and J by 2 bases, with 14 bases between them. The germline V gene has CDR1 DFQATT and CDR2 SNEGSKA (reference sequence).

A few counts support this clonotype. J is TRBJ2-1 and V is TRBV6-2 or TRBV6-3, with 7 bases lining up with TRBD1. V lost 8 bases to trimming and J lost 4 bases; unmatched junction nucleotides: 11. The CDR3 has 15 amino acids. Germline assignment: CDR1 MNHEY and CDR2 SVGEGT. The CDR3 here is CASSNTGAYYNEQFF. Here the CDR3 DNA reads TGTGCCAGCTCGAACACAGGGGCTTATTACAATGAGCAGTTCTTC.

This clonotype occurred a few times. In DNA form, the CDR3 reads TGTGCCAGCAGAACTATAATAGCTAGCGGGAGGTCGAACACCGGGGAGCTGTTTTTT. It is translated as CASRTIIASGRSNTGELFF. The chain carries TRBV27 and TRBJ2-2; 11 nucleotides align to TRBD2. Germline V gene sequence: CDR1 MNHEY, CDR2 SMNVEV (reference sequence). V was clipped by 6 bases and J by 0 bases; unmatched bases: 12. The CDR3 is 19 amino acids.

This clonotype was found many times. The J gene is TRBJ2-3, the V gene TRBV6-1; D is unclear. The CDR3 length is 14 residues. The germline V gene has CDR1 MNHNS and CDR2 SASEGT. Trimming pared 9 bases from V and 6 bases from J, leaving 19 bases between. This CDR3 is CASGFGQVTDTQYF. The DNA for the CDR3 is TGTGCCAGTGGCTTCGGGCAAGTCACCGATACGCAGTATTTT.